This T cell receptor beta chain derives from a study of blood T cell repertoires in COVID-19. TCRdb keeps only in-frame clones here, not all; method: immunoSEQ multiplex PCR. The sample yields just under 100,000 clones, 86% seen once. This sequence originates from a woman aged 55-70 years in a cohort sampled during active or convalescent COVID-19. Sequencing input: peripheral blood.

CDR3 protein: CASSGLGQAANTIYF. CDR3 DNA sequence: TGTGCCAGCAGTGGACTGGGACAGGCGGCAAACACCATATATTTT. This chain joins TRBV27 and TRBJ1-3; 8 bases map to TRBD1. This CDR3 has 15 amino acids. Germline V gene data show CDR1 as MNHEY and CDR2 as SMNVEV (reference sequence). V lost 5 bases, J lost 6 bases, and 9 bases stayed unmatched.